The 8 T cell receptor beta chains in this list originate from one sample, sequenced in a study of T-cell memory formation after mild COVID-19. TCRdb passed the 5' RACE reads through MiXCR, listing each CDR3 protein once. The table lists 85,000 to 130,000 distinct CDR3 sequences, around 10% of them singletons. Material for sequencing was PBMCs or a T cell subset sorted from them (not recorded which). Receptor source: a man aged 18-30 years who had mild COVID-19 (a few samples of this study predate the infection). Cell type and time point are not known.

This clonotype was seen only a few times. The rearrangement joins TRBV20-1 to TRBJ1-1; no reliable D call. The length of the CDR3 is 15 residues. CDR1 and CDR2 from the germline V gene are DFQATT and SNEGSKA (reference sequence). The V gene lost 3 bases and the J gene lost 1 base, with 15 bases spanning the gap. The CDR3 reads CSASPMKQQNTEAFF. In nucleotides, the CDR3 is TGCAGTGCTAGCCCTATGAAGCAGCAGAACACTGAAGCTTTCTTT.

This clonotype was recorded at least ten times. V is TRBV7-3 and J is TRBJ2-5, with 7 nucleotides matching TRBD1. This CDR3 has 15 amino acids. The V segment lost 5 bases and the J segment 2 bases; nucleotides outside the gene matches: 8. From germline, CDR1 is SGHTA and CDR2 FQGTGA. CDR3 bases: TGTGCCAGCAGCCCCGTGGGACAGATACAAGAGACCCAGTACTTC. Amino acid sequence: CASSPVGQIQETQYF.

The V and J genes are TRBV11-2 and TRBJ2-2; D possibly uses TRBD1 or TRBD2 (5 bases each). V shed 2 bases and J shed 6 bases, with 13 bases lying between them. The CDR3 is 15 amino acids. Germline V gene data show CDR1 as SGHAT and CDR2 as FQNNGV. This chain's CDR3 is CASSLHTRDPGELFF. Written as DNA, the CDR3 is TGTGCCAGCAGCTTACATACCCGGGACCCCGGGGAGCTGTTTTTT.

The chain uses TRBV12-3 or TRBV12-4 and TRBJ1-2; D is possibly TRBD1 (5 bases). The ends were cut back, 6 bases at V and 4 bases at J, with 18 bases in the middle. The CDR3 extends over 15 amino acids. Here the CDR3 DNA reads TGTGCCAGCAGCCTTACTCCGGGGCCCCGCTATGGCTACACCTTC. Translation gives CASSLTPGPRYGYTF.

This clonotype has a handful of counts. J is TRBJ1-1 and V is TRBV5-1; 9 bases fit TRBD1. Germline CDR1 SGHRS, CDR2 YFSETQ. After removal of 2 bases from V and 3 bases from J, the junction contained 5 bases not matched to a gene. The CDR3 has 15 amino acids. In nucleotides, the CDR3 is TGCGCCAGCAGCTTAGGGACAGGGAGGGACACTGAAGCTTTCTTT. It codes for CASSLGTGRDTEAFF.

This clonotype was seen only a few times. This chain connects TRBV3-1 to TRBJ2-6; D ambiguous. Germline V gene sequence: CDR1 LGHDT, CDR2 YNNKEL (reference sequence). This CDR3 has 17 residues. V was pared by 0 bases and J by 4 bases, with 13 bases between. The CDR3 sequence is CASSQESGPIGANVLTF. The DNA of the CDR3 is TGTGCCAGCAGCCAAGAGTCCGGGCCGATAGGGGCCAACGTCCTGACTTTC. Combining the CDR3 with reference TRBV3-1 and TRBJ2-6 gives the whole variable domain DTAVSQTPKYLVTQMGNDKSIKCEQNLGHDTMYWYKQDSKKFLKIMFSYNNKELIINETVPNRFSPKSPDKAHLNLHINSLELGDSAVYFCASSQESGPIGANVLTFGAGSRLTVL.

This clonotype was seen many times. The chain employs TRBV15 and TRBJ2-5; D remains unclear. The CDR3 sequence is 15 residues long. V was shortened by 5 bases and J by 2 bases, with 15 bases between the two germline ends. Per germline, CDR1 LNHNV and CDR2 YYDKDF (reference sequence). The CDR3 nucleotides read TGTGCCACCAGCCAATTCGGCGCGGAACAAGAGACCCAGTACTTC. Translation: CATSQFGAEQETQYF.

In its sample, this clonotype was seen a few times. The V gene is TRBV11-2, the J gene TRBJ1-1; D may be TRBD1 (5 bases). Trimming took 2 bases from V and 5 from J, leaving 9 bases between them. The CDR3 runs 13 residues. Germline V lookup: CDR1 SGHAT, CDR2 FQNNGV. The CDR3 sequence: CASSLQRGTEAFF. CDR3 sequence (DNA): TGTGCCAGCAGCTTACAGCGGGGGACTGAAGCTTTCTTT. The full variable domain, in which reference TRBV11-2 and TRBJ1-1 provide the parts outside the CDR3, is EAGVAQSPRYKIIEKRQSVAFWCNPISGHATLYWYQQILGQGPKLLIQFQNNGVVDDSQLPKDRFSAERLKGVDSTLKIQPAKLEDSAVYLCASSLQRGTEAFFGQGTRLTVV.